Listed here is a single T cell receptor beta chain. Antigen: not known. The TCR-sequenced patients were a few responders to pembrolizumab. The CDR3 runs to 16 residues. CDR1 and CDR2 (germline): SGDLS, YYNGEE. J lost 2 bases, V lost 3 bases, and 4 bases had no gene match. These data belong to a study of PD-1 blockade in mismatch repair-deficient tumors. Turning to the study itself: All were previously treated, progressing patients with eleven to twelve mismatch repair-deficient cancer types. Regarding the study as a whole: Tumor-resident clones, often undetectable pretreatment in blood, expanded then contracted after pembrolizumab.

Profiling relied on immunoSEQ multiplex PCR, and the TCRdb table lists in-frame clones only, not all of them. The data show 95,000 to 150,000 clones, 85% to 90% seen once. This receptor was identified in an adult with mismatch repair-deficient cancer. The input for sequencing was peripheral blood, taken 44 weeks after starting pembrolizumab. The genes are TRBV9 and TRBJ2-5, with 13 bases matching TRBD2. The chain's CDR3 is CASSAGLAGAQETQYF. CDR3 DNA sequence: TGTGCCAGCAGCGCTGGACTAGCGGGAGCACAAGAGACCCAGTACTTC. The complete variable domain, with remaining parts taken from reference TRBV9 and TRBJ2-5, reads DSGVTQTPKHLITATGQRVTLRCSPRSGDLSVYWYQQSLDQGLQFLIQYYNGEERAKGNILERFSAQQFPDLHSELNLSSLELGDSALYFCASSAGLAGAQETQYFGPGTRLLVL.